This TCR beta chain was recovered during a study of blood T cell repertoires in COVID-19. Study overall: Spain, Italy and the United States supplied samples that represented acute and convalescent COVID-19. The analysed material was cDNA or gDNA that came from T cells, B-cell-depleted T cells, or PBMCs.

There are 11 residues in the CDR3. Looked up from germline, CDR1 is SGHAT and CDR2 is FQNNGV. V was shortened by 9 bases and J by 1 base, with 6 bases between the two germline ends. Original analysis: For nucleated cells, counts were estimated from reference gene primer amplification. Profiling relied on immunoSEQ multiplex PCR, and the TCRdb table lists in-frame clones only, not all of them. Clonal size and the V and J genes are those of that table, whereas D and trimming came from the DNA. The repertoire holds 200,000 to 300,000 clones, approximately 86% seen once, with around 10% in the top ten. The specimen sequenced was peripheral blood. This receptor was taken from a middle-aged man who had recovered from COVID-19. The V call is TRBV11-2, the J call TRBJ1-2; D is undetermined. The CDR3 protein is CASQNNYGYTF. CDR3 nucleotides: TGTGCCAGTCAGAATAACTATGGCTACACCTTC.